These 28 T cell receptor beta chains came from one sample sequenced in a study of T cells in Graves' hyperthyroidism and ophthalmopathy. Amplification targeted TCR beta CDR3 regions from RNA transcripts. First-round RT-PCR targeting the TCR CDR3 was performed with the HTBI primer set. MiXCR was run by TCRdb on the multiplex PCR reads, yielding one entry per CDR3 protein. The table includes 450,000 to 700,000 distinct CDR3 sequences, around 45% detected once. The sample was peripheral blood or thyroid tissue (not recorded which). These receptor sequences come from an adult woman with Graves' disease, either hyperthyroidism or ophthalmopathy (not recorded which).

This clonotype was counted at least ten times. The chain recombines TRBV5-4 with TRBJ1-2; D is ambiguous. The CDR3 spans 14 residues. Germline V CDR1 and CDR2: SGHNT, YYREEE (reference sequence). The V gene lost 4 bases and the J gene lost 8 bases, with 18 bases spanning the gap. The DNA for the CDR3 is TGTGCCAGCAGCACCGAACGGGTAGCATCCGGCTACACCTTC. Amino acid sequence: CASSTERVASGYTF. Drawing the rest from reference TRBV5-4 and TRBJ1-2, the complete variable domain is ETGVTQSPTHLIKTRGQQVTLRCSSQSGHNTVSWYQQALGQGPQFIFQYYREEENGRGNFPPRFSGLQFPNYSSELNVNALELDDSALYLCASSTERVASGYTFGSGTRLTVV.

Many counts were recorded for this clonotype. J is TRBJ1-4 and V is TRBV7-6; 11 nucleotides line up with TRBD1. The CDR3 is made up of 17 amino acids. In germline, CDR1 is SGHVS, CDR2 FNYEAQ. Unmatched junction bases numbered 6, after V lost 1 base and J lost 5 bases. The CDR3 is CASSLVGQGAPNEKLFF. In nucleotides, the CDR3 is TGTGCCAGCAGCTTAGTAGGACAGGGGGCGCCGAATGAAAAACTGTTTTTT.

The chain employs TRBV9 and TRBJ2-3, with TRBD2 matching over 10 bases. The trim removed 0 bases at V and 5 bases at J, leaving 0 bases unmatched. This CDR3 comprises 14 residues. Germline-derived CDR1 and CDR2 are SGDLS and YYNGEE. The CDR3 protein is CASSVVAGGDTQYF. The DNA of the CDR3 is TGTGCCAGCAGCGTAGTAGCGGGAGGAGATACGCAGTATTTT. Supplemented by reference TRBV9 and TRBJ2-3, the full variable domain reads DSGVTQTPKHLITATGQRVTLRCSPRSGDLSVYWYQQSLDQGLQFLIQYYNGEERAKGNILERFSAQQFPDLHSELNLSSLELGDSALYFCASSVVAGGDTQYFGPGTRLTVL.

This clonotype appeared a few times. The chain links TRBV28 to TRBJ2-7; 7 nucleotides align to TRBD2. The germline V gene has CDR1 MDHEN and CDR2 SYDVKM. The ends lost 6 bases at V and 5 bases at J; junction bases unmatched: 10. The CDR3 is 14 residues long. The CDR3 DNA is TGTGCCAGCAGCTCCCGGGGGGTCGTGGACGAGCAGTACTTC. Translating it yields CASSSRGVVDEQYF.

This clonotype was recorded many times. In DNA, the CDR3 is TGCAGTGCTGGAAGAAATGAAAAACTGTTTTTT. Encoded protein: CSAGRNEKLFF. This chain uses TRBV20-1 with TRBJ1-4; no clear D. The CDR3 totals 11 residues. The germline V gene has CDR1 DFQATT and CDR2 SNEGSKA (reference sequence). V lost 5 bases to trimming and J lost 5 bases, with 6 bases between them.

This clonotype has a handful of counts. The J gene is TRBJ2-7, the V gene TRBV28; the D gene is possibly TRBD2 (5 bases). The V gene lost 8 bases and the J gene lost 6 bases, with 14 bases spanning the gap. The CDR3 contains 12 residues. In germline, CDR1 is MDHEN, CDR2 SYDVKM. CDR3 loop: CASREGTVEQYF. CDR3 in DNA: TGTGCCAGCCGAGAGGGAACGGTCGAGCAGTACTTC.

This clonotype has at least ten counts. The chain couples TRBV11-2 to TRBJ2-7; possible D gene TRBD1, 6 bases. Trimming removed 6 bases from V and 3 bases from J, with 12 bases in between. Germline V gene lookup returns CDR1 SGHAT and CDR2 FQNNGV. The CDR3 has 13 amino acids. The CDR3 bases are TGTGCCAGCAGATCGGGACACGACTACGAGCAGTACTTC. Protein sequence: CASRSGHDYEQYF.

Notes on this clonotype: A junction end diverges from the germline sequence, so it may reflect a read error. This chain uses TRBV10-3 with TRBJ1-3; no clear D gene. Looked up from germline, CDR1 is ENHRY and CDR2 is SYGVKD. There are 18 residues in the CDR3. CDR3 in amino acids: CASSELMSERSPGNTIYF. CDR3 coding DNA: TGTGCCAGCAGTGAATTGATGTCGGAAAGAAGCCCTGGAAACACCATATATTTT.

In its sample, this clonotype was seen many times. The chain joins TRBV19 to TRBJ1-1; D ambiguous. The CDR3 is 13 amino acids. Looked up from germline, CDR1 is LNHDA and CDR2 is SQIVND (reference sequence). Trimming left V 7 bases short and J 1 base short, with 10 bases between. The CDR3 loop is CASTLAPNTEAFF. In DNA form, the CDR3 reads TGTGCCAGTACCCTCGCCCCGAACACTGAAGCTTTCTTT.

For the CDR3, the DNA is TGTGCCACCAGCAGCTGGGACAGCAATCAGCCCCAGCATTTT. This encodes CATSSWDSNQPQHF. The genes are TRBV15 and TRBJ1-5, with D perhaps matching TRBD1 (5 bases). Looked up from germline, CDR1 is LNHNV and CDR2 is YYDKDF (reference sequence). V shed 3 bases and J shed 1 base, with 7 bases lying between them. There are 14 residues in the CDR3.

This clonotype was recorded at least ten times. This chain connects TRBV2 to TRBJ1-1, with D possibly matching TRBD1 (5 bases). The length of the CDR3 is 13 residues. CDR1 SNHLY and CDR2 FYNNEI come from the germline V gene. V lost 4 bases and J 2 bases, leaving 8 bases between the germline ends. CDR3: CASSGGVNTEAFF. CDR3 nucleotides: TGTGCCAGCAGTGGGGGGGTAAACACTGAAGCTTTCTTT.

Turning to this clonotype: An end of the junction does not agree with germline; a read error may underlie this. This chain uses TRBV12-3 or TRBV12-4 with TRBJ1-6; a possible D gene is TRBD1 (5 bases). This CDR3 comprises 15 residues. CDR3 region: CASSLPGTYSSPLHF. DNA of the CDR3: TGTGCCAGCAGCCTCCCGGGGACCTATAGTTCACCCCTCCACTTT.

On this clonotype: The junction does not match germline at one end; this may be a read error. J is TRBJ1-1 and V is TRBV20-1; tentative D call: TRBD1 (6 bases). This CDR3 contains 14 residues. Germline CDR1 DFQATT, CDR2 SNEGSKA (reference sequence). The CDR3 sequence: CCASSLGADTEAFF. The CDR3 DNA reads TGCTGTGCTAGCAGCTTGGGGGCGGACACTGAAGCTTTCTTT.

Turning to this clonotype: A read error may account for a junction end that differs from germline. This chain connects TRBV25-1 to TRBJ1-5; D is unclear. The length of the CDR3 is 16 residues. CDR1 and CDR2 (germline): MGHDK, SYGVNS. The CDR3 DNA reads TGTGCCTGCAGTGCTCATCCAGGCCTTAGCAATCAGCCCCAGCATTTT. This sequence encodes CACSAHPGLSNQPQHF.

V is TRBV5-1 and J is TRBJ1-1; D possibly corresponds to TRBD1 (5 bases). V was cut by 3 bases and J by 5 bases, with 11 bases left in between. In germline, CDR1 is SGHRS, CDR2 YFSETQ. CDR3 size: 13 residues. The CDR3 sequence: CASSSHGGTEAFF. As DNA, the CDR3 is TGCGCCAGCAGCTCACATGGGGGGACTGAAGCTTTCTTT.

The rearrangement uses TRBV9 and TRBJ1-6; 7 bases fit TRBD1. The trim removed 3 bases at V and 10 bases at J, leaving 16 bases unmatched. Germline CDR1 reads SGDLS; CDR2 reads YYNGEE. CDR3 size: 17 residues. This CDR3 reads CASSGSRDSGAVSPLHF. The CDR3 DNA is TGTGCCAGCAGCGGATCCCGGGACAGTGGCGCAGTGTCACCCCTCCACTTT. Combining the CDR3 with reference TRBV9 and TRBJ1-6 gives the whole variable domain DSGVTQTPKHLITATGQRVTLRCSPRSGDLSVYWYQQSLDQGLQFLIQYYNGEERAKGNILERFSAQQFPDLHSELNLSSLELGDSALYFCASSGSRDSGAVSPLHFGNGTRLTVT.

V usage is TRBV6-1 and J usage is TRBJ1-5, with D tentatively TRBD1 (5 bases). V gave up 4 bases and J gave up 3 bases, with 10 bases separating them. Per the germline V gene, CDR1 is MNHNS and CDR2 is SASEGT. CDR3 length equals 14 residues. The CDR3 DNA sequence: TGTGCCAGCAGTGTATCGGGGCTCAATCAGCCCCAGCATTTT. Its protein is CASSVSGLNQPQHF.

Comment on this clonotype: This may stem from a read error, because a much larger clone lies one nucleotide away. The chain joins TRBV12-3 or TRBV12-4 to TRBJ1-1; D call uncertain. The CDR3 totals 15 residues. The CDR3 DNA reads TGCGCCAGCAGCCGGATAGGACGGAAGAACACTGAAGCTTTCTTT. Residues: CASSRIGRKNTEAFF.

V usage is TRBV6-4 and J usage is TRBJ2-1, with D hard to call. The CDR3 is made up of 12 amino acids. CDR1 and CDR2 (germline): MRHNA, SNTAGT. Trimming took off 5 bases at V and 7 bases at J, with 9 bases between the two ends. In DNA form, the CDR3 reads TGTGCCAGCAGTTCGTCAGAGAATGAGCAGTTCTTC. This sequence encodes CASSSSENEQFF.

The chain links TRBV2 to TRBJ2-6, with D maybe TRBD2 (7 bases). From germline, CDR1 is SNHLY and CDR2 FYNNEI. The CDR3 has 17 residues. With 6 bases removed from V and 3 bases from J, the gap between germline ends came to 18 bases. Here the CDR3 DNA reads TGTGCCAGCAGCGCCGCCCGGGGGGCTAATGGGGCCAACGTCCTGACTTTC. Protein sequence: CASSAARGANGANVLTF. The complete variable domain, with remaining parts taken from reference TRBV2 and TRBJ2-6, reads EPEVTQTPSHQVTQMGQEVILRCVPISNHLYFYWYRQILGQKVEFLVSFYNNEISEKSEIFDDQFSVERPDGSNFTLKIRSTKLEDSAMYFCASSAARGANGANVLTFGAGSRLTVL.

This clonotype was seen many times. The rearrangement joins TRBV20-1 to TRBJ1-5; 8 nucleotides agree with TRBD1. Trimming cost V 2 bases and J 0 bases; bases outside gene matches: 6. CDR3 length: 16 amino acids. CDR1 and CDR2 from the germline V gene are DFQATT and SNEGSKA (reference sequence). This CDR3 reads CSARPGGRSSNQPQHF. The CDR3 nucleotides read TGCAGTGCTAGACCAGGGGGCCGAAGTAGCAATCAGCCCCAGCATTTT.

CDR3 in amino acids: CATSRAPGGASGYTF. CDR3 DNA: TGTGCCACCAGCAGAGCCCCAGGGGGCGCGAGTGGCTACACCTTC. The chain carries TRBV15 and TRBJ1-2; 8 bases are a match to TRBD1. CDR3 length equals 15 residues. Germline values: CDR1 LNHNV, CDR2 YYDKDF (reference sequence). The V segment lost 1 base and the J segment 7 bases; nucleotides outside the gene matches: 8.

This clonotype showed up many times. For the CDR3, the DNA is TGTGCCAGCAGCTTAATCGGGGCAGGGGAAAACACTGAAGCTTTCTTT. As protein: CASSLIGAGENTEAFF. The chain employs TRBV7-3 and TRBJ1-1; tentatively, D is TRBD1 (6 bases). Trimming stripped 1 base from V and 2 bases from J, with 14 bases between. The CDR3 has 16 residues. The germline CDR1 and CDR2 sequences are SGHTA and FQGTGA.

The rearrangement joins TRBV6-5 to TRBJ1-4; TRBD1 might be the D (6 bases). The V gene's germline CDR1 is MNHEY and CDR2 SVGAGI. There are 16 residues in the CDR3. Trimming removed 2 bases at V and 7 bases at J, with 17 bases between. The CDR3 loop is CASSYPTGTYFEKLFF. Here the CDR3 DNA reads TGTGCCAGCAGTTACCCTACAGGGACATACTTTGAAAAACTGTTTTTT.

This clonotype has a single count. This chain connects TRBV10-2 to TRBJ2-5, with a weak D call TRBD1 (6 bases). Trimming pared 3 bases from V and 5 bases from J, leaving 19 bases between. The germline V gene has CDR1 WSHSY and CDR2 SAAADI. The CDR3 runs to 16 residues. CDR3 in amino acids: CASSDSHLGAKETQYF. The DNA of the CDR3 is TGCGCCAGCAGTGATTCCCATTTGGGGGCTAAGGAGACCCAGTACTTC.

The J gene is TRBJ2-2, the V gene TRBV25-1, with D tentatively TRBD2 (5 bases). The V end was cut by 2 bases, the J end by 0 bases, with 10 bases between. CDR3 size: 16 residues. Germline assignment: CDR1 MGHDK and CDR2 SYGVNS. CDR3 coding DNA: TGTGCCAGCAGTGAACGGGGTGATCCGAACACCGGGGAGCTGTTTTTT. This translates into CASSERGDPNTGELFF.

A few counts support this clonotype. A much larger clone lies a single base off, so this may be a read error. The V and J genes are TRBV12-3 or TRBV12-4 and TRBJ1-2; D is undetermined. This CDR3 region has 16 residues. V lost 3 bases to trimming and J lost 7 bases, with 21 bases between them. The CDR3 here is CASSFQTAGPLSGYTF. The CDR3 DNA reads TGTGCCAGCAGTTTCCAAACAGCCGGGCCCCTAAGTGGCTACACCTTC.

This clonotype was seen only a few times. The rearrangement joins TRBV3-1 to TRBJ2-7; the match to TRBD2 covers 7 bases. V lost 4 bases to trimming and J lost 4 bases; unmatched junction nucleotides: 10. Germline V gene data show CDR1 as LGHDT and CDR2 as YNNKEL (reference sequence). CDR3 size: 15 residues. The CDR3 nucleotides are TGTGCCAGCAGCCCAAAGCGCGGGAGCTGGTACGAGCAGTACTTC. Encoded protein: CASSPKRGSWYEQYF.